The next 9 T cell receptor beta chains were all read from a single sample in a study of control samples from healthy donors and cancer patients. Clones were read by immunoSEQ multiplex PCR, and TCRdb kept only the in-frame ones, dropping some. The sample shows roughly 83,000 clones, around 82% of them seen only once. The sequenced sample was blood. Receptors originate from a woman aged 60-75 years in good health.

The chain recombines TRBV7-9 with TRBJ2-3; D gene uncertain. Germline assignment: CDR1 SEHNR and CDR2 FQNEAQ (reference sequence). This CDR3 has 15 amino acids. V lost 1 base to trimming and J lost 0 bases, with 8 bases between them. The CDR3: CASSLGSLSTDTQYF. The CDR3, as DNA: TGTGCCAGCAGCTTAGGTTCCCTTAGCACAGATACGCAGTATTTT.

The V gene is TRBV5-4, the J gene TRBJ2-3, with D possibly TRBD2 on 7 matching bases. CDR1 and CDR2 from the germline V gene are SGHNT and YYREEE (reference sequence). This CDR3 is built from 16 residues. Trimming cost V 1 base and J 2 bases, with 14 bases left between them. The CDR3 bases are TGTGCCAGCAGCTTGAGGGGGGGGGATTTCACAGATACGCAGTATTTT. Translated, it gives CASSLRGGDFTDTQYF.

The chain employs TRBV10-1 and TRBJ1-5; D remains ambiguous. Germline CDR1 WNHNN, CDR2 SYGVQD (reference sequence). The CDR3 length is 16 residues. V dropped 10 bases and J dropped 3 bases, with 22 bases sitting between them. This CDR3 reads CAISPPGRGFNQPQHF. The CDR3 DNA sequence: TGCGCCATCTCCCCTCCGGGTCGCGGCTTCAATCAGCCCCAGCATTTT.

The chain employs TRBV27 and TRBJ2-7; TRBD2 agrees at 8 bases. V shed 4 bases, J shed 2 bases, and the junction held 10 bases outside the gene matches. Germline V gene lookup returns CDR1 MNHEY and CDR2 SMNVEV (reference sequence). This CDR3 is 16 amino acids long. DNA of the CDR3: TGTGCCAGCAGTTCCGGCTCGGGAGGGCCGCCCTACGAGCAGTACTTC. It yields the protein CASSSGSGGPPYEQYF.

The genes are TRBV20-1 and TRBJ2-7; maybe TRBD1 (5 bases). The V gene's germline CDR1 is DFQATT and CDR2 SNEGSKA (reference sequence). The V end lost 3 bases, the J end lost 4 bases, and 7 bases lay between the germline ends. The CDR3 runs to 11 residues. The CDR3 DNA is TGCAGTGCTAGGCAGGGTTACGAGCAGTACTTC. Protein sequence: CSARQGYEQYF.

The chain employs TRBV5-4 and TRBJ2-1; 10 nucleotides match TRBD2. CDR3 size: 15 residues. CDR1 is SGHNT and CDR2 is YYREEE in the germline V gene (reference sequence). J was trimmed by 3 bases and V by 4 bases; bases with no gene match: 4. The CDR3 is CASSLGLAVYNEQFF. CDR3 in DNA: TGTGCCAGCAGCCTCGGACTAGCGGTCTACAATGAGCAGTTCTTC.

The V and J genes are TRBV6-2 or TRBV6-3 and TRBJ1-4; 7 bases are a match to TRBD1. The CDR3 sequence is 15 residues long. V was clipped by 5 bases and J by 8 bases; unmatched bases: 11. Looked up from germline, CDR1 is MNHEY and CDR2 is SVGEGT. The CDR3 loop reads CASSGTGVSGEKLFF. DNA of the CDR3: TGTGCCAGCAGTGGAACAGGGGTCAGTGGAGAAAAACTGTTTTTT.

This chain uses TRBV6-6 with TRBJ1-1; 9 bases are a match to TRBD1. Germline trimming cut 5 bases from V and 0 bases from J; bases unmatched to any gene: 16. Per the germline V gene, CDR1 is MNHNY and CDR2 is SVGAGI (reference sequence). CDR3 length equals 19 residues. The CDR3 sequence: CASSRAALGQGGMNTEAFF. CDR3 DNA: TGTGCCAGCAGTCGAGCCGCCCTGGGACAGGGAGGGATGAACACTGAAGCTTTCTTT.

V is TRBV2 and J is TRBJ1-2, with 7 bases fitting TRBD1. J lost 3 bases, V lost 6 bases, and 4 bases had no gene match. The CDR3 length is 13 residues. Germline-derived CDR1 and CDR2 are SNHLY and FYNNEI. The DNA of the CDR3 is TGTGCCAGCAGCAGGGGGATCTACTATGGCTACACCTTC. Translation: CASSRGIYYGYTF.